The 19 T cell receptor beta chains reported below all come from one sample, sequenced in a study of molecular identifiers for immune sequencing clone quantification. MiXCR, run by TCRdb on the PCR reads, gives a single entry per CDR3 protein. Altogether under 800,000 distinct CDR3 sequences are present, less than 30% being singletons, with the ten largest covering 0.78%. The sample taken for sequencing was naive CD8+ T cells from blood, with Jurkat cell RNA spiked in. Subset specified: FACS-sorted CD8+CD4-CCR7+CD45RA+ naive T cells. The source of these receptors is a human donor in good health. Some libraries in this study had Jurkat cell RNA spiked in.

This clonotype was seen a handful of times. J is TRBJ1-2 and V is TRBV28; no definite D call. In germline, CDR1 is MDHEN, CDR2 SYDVKM. Trimming took off 2 bases at V and 1 base at J, with 8 bases between the two ends. CDR3 length equals 14 residues. CDR3 DNA: TGTGCCAGCAGTTTAGGCCTCGTTAACTATGGCTACACCTTC. Translating gives CASSLGLVNYGYTF.

This clonotype was detected ten times or more. The CDR3 DNA sequence: TGTGCCAGCAGGGGGACAGGGTTTCGTGAAAAACTGTTTTTT. Its protein is CASRGTGFREKLFF. This rearrangement joins TRBV21-1 to TRBJ1-4; the D segment call TRBD1 is taken from the table without a DNA check. TRBV21-1 is a known pseudogene. There are 14 residues in the CDR3.

This clonotype showed up many times. The chain employs TRBV5-6 and TRBJ1-5, with D possibly being TRBD1 (5 bases). This CDR3 is 13 amino acids long. V lost 2 bases and J lost 7, with 10 bases in between. Germline CDR1 reads SGHDT; CDR2 reads YYEEEE. The chain's CDR3 is CASSFQGGQPQHF. The DNA for the CDR3 is TGTGCCAGCAGCTTTCAGGGAGGGCAGCCCCAGCATTTT.

The V call is TRBV12-3 or TRBV12-4, the J call TRBJ2-1; weak D call: TRBD1 (6 bases). This CDR3 has 11 residues. This CDR3 reads CGTGIVNEQFF. In DNA, the CDR3 is TGTGGAACAGGGATTGTGAATGAGCAGTTCTTC.

In the case of this clonotype: With a much larger clone just one base away, this may be a read error. CDR3 region: CACTLTGNTEAFF. The CDR3 DNA reads as TGCGCCTGCACCCTGACAGGGAACACTGAAGCTTTCTTT. The chain recombines TRBV4-3 with TRBJ1-1; D perhaps matches TRBD1 (6 bases). Germline CDR1 and CDR2: LGHNA and YSLEER. The CDR3 consists of 13 residues. Trimming cost V 11 bases and J 1 base, with 14 bases left between them.

V is TRBV11-2 and J is TRBJ2-7; 11 nucleotides agree with TRBD2. Germline CDR1 SGHAT, CDR2 FQNNGV. There are 15 residues in the CDR3. With V trimmed by 6 bases and J by 5 bases, 9 bases remained unmatched. This CDR3 is CASRPRLAGPHEQYF. CDR3 coding DNA: TGTGCCAGCAGACCCCGACTAGCGGGACCCCACGAGCAGTACTTC.

About this clonotype: A much larger clone differs from this one at a single base, so this may be a read error. The chain carries TRBV20-1 and TRBJ1-5, with D possibly matching TRBD1 (6 bases). Germline V lookup: CDR1 DFQATT, CDR2 SNEGSKA (reference sequence). This CDR3 has 17 amino acids. CDR3 nucleotide sequence: TGCAGTGCCCTAGATTCAGGACAGATTTATAGCGATCAGCCCCAGCATTTT. Amino acids: CSALDSGQIYSDQPQHF.

The chain joins TRBV27 to TRBJ2-1; D unclear. CDR3 length: 16 amino acids. The germline CDR1 and CDR2 sequences are MNHEY and SMNVEV (reference sequence). Trimming pared 5 bases from V and 0 bases from J, leaving 14 bases between. The CDR3 nucleotides are TGTGCCAGCAGTACCCTAATGGGCCCCTCCTACAATGAGCAGTTCTTC. Translating gives CASSTLMGPSYNEQFF.

This clonotype appeared a few times. The CDR3 bases are TGTGCCAGCAGCTTATTCGGGACCGCAAGCTCCTACGAGCAGTACTTC. It codes for CASSLFGTASSYEQYF. This chain links TRBV7-8 with TRBJ2-7; the D call may be TRBD1 or TRBD2 (5 bases each). The V end was cut by 2 bases, the J end by 0 bases, with 14 bases between. Germline CDR1 and CDR2: SGHVS and FQNEAQ. The length of the CDR3 is 16 residues.

The table lists this clonotype with a few counts. This chain connects TRBV10-3 to TRBJ2-7; TRBD2 matches at 10 bases. Looked up from germline, CDR1 is ENHRY and CDR2 is SYGVKD. With 3 bases clipped from V and 5 bases from J, the junction kept 4 bases outside the gene matches. This CDR3 has 14 amino acids. Here the CDR3 DNA reads TGTGCCATCAGTGATGGGACTAGCGTTGACGAGCAGTACTTC. Its translation is CAISDGTSVDEQYF.

The chain couples TRBV20-1 to TRBJ2-7, with D possibly matching TRBD1 (6 bases). Trimming took off 2 bases at V and 2 bases at J, with 10 bases between the two ends. Germline assignment: CDR1 DFQATT and CDR2 SNEGSKA (reference sequence). The CDR3 covers 13 residues. The CDR3 coding sequence is TGCAGTGCTAGAAGGGGGATCACCTACGAGCAGTACTTC. The encoded protein is CSARRGITYEQYF.

This clonotype has just a few counts. This chain links TRBV18 with TRBJ1-1; unclear D gene. This CDR3 region has 14 residues. From germline, CDR1 is KGHSH and CDR2 LQKENI. Deletions cut 2 bases from V and 0 bases from J, with 7 bases between. The CDR3 protein is CASSPYSMNTEAFF. The DNA of the CDR3 is TGTGCCAGCTCACCATACAGCATGAACACTGAAGCTTTCTTT.

This clonotype was observed a handful of times. The rearrangement uses TRBV20-1 and TRBJ2-2; D unclear. The CDR3 totals 16 residues. Germline CDR1 and CDR2: DFQATT and SNEGSKA (reference sequence). Trimming removed 4 bases from V and 3 bases from J, with 18 bases in between. As DNA, the CDR3 is TGCAGTGCTATTAATAGTATGGTGGGGTACACCGGGGAGCTGTTTTTT. It translates to CSAINSMVGYTGELFF.

In its sample, this clonotype was seen once. A much larger clone is a single base away; this may be a read error. J is TRBJ2-1 and V is TRBV29-1; weak D call: TRBD2 (6 bases). This CDR3 is 12 amino acids long. V lost 5 bases and J lost 15, with 20 bases in between. Looked up from germline, CDR1 is SQVTM and CDR2 is ANQGSEA. The CDR3 nucleotides are TGCAGCGTTTCACCGGGACTCCGGAGGCCGTTCTTC. Protein sequence: CSVSPGLRRPFF.

There are many counts of this clonotype. In DNA form, the CDR3 reads TGTGCCAGCGTAGCGGGAGGGCCTGGAGATACGCAGTATTTT. This sequence encodes CASVAGGPGDTQYF. The V gene is TRBV12-3 or TRBV12-4, the J gene TRBJ2-3, with 11 bases matching TRBD2. The V gene end was trimmed by 8 bases and the J gene end by 5 bases; junction bases not matched to a gene: 6. The length of the CDR3 is 14 residues.

A remark on this clonotype: The junction and the germline gene differ at one end; a read error may be behind it. J is TRBJ2-7 and V is TRBV30; D may be TRBD1 or TRBD2 (5 bases each). This CDR3 is 16 amino acids long. The V gene's germline CDR1 is GTSNPN and CDR2 SVGIG (reference sequence). This CDR3 reads CTWSVVPGPAPDEQYF. For the CDR3, the DNA is TGTACCTGGAGTGTAGTCCCGGGACCCGCTCCTGACGAGCAGTACTTC.

As to this clonotype: This sequence may be a read error, since a much larger clone differs from it by one base. The V call is TRBV2, the J call TRBJ2-2; D gene unclear. CDR3 length: 14 residues. Germline CDR1 and CDR2: SNHLY and FYNNEI. CDR3 sequence (DNA): TGTACCAGCACTCCGTCTAGGCCCGCCGGGGAGCTGTTTTTT. Translation gives CTSTPSRPAGELFF.

A few counts support this clonotype. A much larger clone lies one base from this, so it may be a read error. V usage is TRBV29-1 and J usage is TRBJ2-2; a possible D gene is TRBD1 (5 bases). The CDR3 consists of 14 residues. Germline V gives CDR1 SQVTM, CDR2 ANQGSEA. Trimming stripped 5 bases from V and 5 bases from J, with 15 bases between. CDR3 loop: CSVLGQAYTGELFF. The CDR3 bases are TGCAGCGTTCTGGGGCAGGCTTATACCGGGGAGCTGTTTTTT.

This clonotype was seen many times. In DNA, the CDR3 is TGCGCCAGCAGCCAAGGGTCGGGGGAGAGCTCCTACGAGCAGTACTTC. Encoded protein: CASSQGSGESSYEQYF. The chain uses TRBV4-3 and TRBJ2-7; tentative D call: TRBD2 (6 bases). Trimming removed 1 base from V and 0 bases from J, with 13 bases in between. The CDR3 totals 16 residues. The germline gives CDR1 LGHNA, CDR2 YSLEER.